Reported below is one T cell receptor (beta chain). This sample was included in a study of blood T cell repertoires in COVID-19. Germline CDR1 reads PRHDT; CDR2 reads FYEKMQ (reference sequence). The CDR3 spans 15 residues. The junction had 4 bases not matched to a gene; V was cut back by 2 bases and J by 1 base. The table came from immunoSEQ multiplex PCR; TCRdb's copy has only in-frame clones and leaves some out. Of fewer than 250,000 clones listed, about four fifths are singletons. This clonotype was obtained from a middle-aged woman with active or convalescent COVID-19. This sequence joins TRBV13 and TRBJ1-1; 7 positions match TRBD1. Sequencing was done on a sample of peripheral blood. CDR3 loop: CASSLLGQKNTEAFF. For the CDR3, the DNA is TGTGCCAGCAGCTTATTGGGACAGAAGAACACTGAAGCTTTCTTT. The full variable domain, in which reference TRBV13 and TRBJ1-1 provide the parts outside the CDR3, is AAGVIQSPRHLIKEKRETATLKCYPIPRHDTVYWYQQGPGQDPQFLISFYEKMQSDKGSIPDRFSAQQFSDYHSELNMSSLELGDSALYFCASSLLGQKNTEAFFGQGTRLTVV.